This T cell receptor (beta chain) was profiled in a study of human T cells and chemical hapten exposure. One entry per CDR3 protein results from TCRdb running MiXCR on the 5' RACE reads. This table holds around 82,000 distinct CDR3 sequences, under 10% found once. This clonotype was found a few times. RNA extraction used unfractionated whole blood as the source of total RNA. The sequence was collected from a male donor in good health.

The CDR3, as DNA: TGTGCCAGCAGTTCCCCGACAGGGTCAGGGAACACTGAAGCTTTCTTT. This translates into CASSSPTGSGNTEAFF. J is TRBJ1-1 and V is TRBV12-3 or TRBV12-4, with TRBD1 matching 7 bases. The CDR3 has 16 residues. Trimming at V came to 4 bases and at J to 1 base, leaving 9 bases not matched to a gene.